This TCR beta chain derives from a study of blood T cell repertoires in COVID-19. On the study more broadly: Nucleic acid was either cDNA or gDNA, and it came from T cells, B-cell-depleted T cells, or PBMCs.

In the source study's methods: Amplified reference gene primers provided the basis for estimating nucleated cell counts. TCRdb's copy holds only in-frame clones and misses some; the assay was immunoSEQ multiplex PCR. V and J calls plus clone size are reproduced from that table; the DNA served to infer D and trimming. This sample carries some 140,000 clones, about 86% of them seen once, and the ten largest clones take 2% to 3%. All enrollees were roughly 18 to 95 years old and from roughly 22 US areas. The study assigned cohorts using participant-reported clinical history. The CDR3 covers 15 residues. J lost 7 bases, V lost 5 bases, and 11 bases had no gene match. In germline, CDR1 is LNHDA, CDR2 SQIVND (reference sequence).

Sequenced: PBMCs or T cells enriched from blood (not recorded which). V usage is TRBV19 and J usage is TRBJ2-5, with TRBD2 matching over 9 bases. The receptor was derived from a man aged 40-50 years with acute COVID-19. CDR3 residues: CASSSGLASRGTQYF. The CDR3 DNA follows: TGTGCCAGTAGTTCGGGACTAGCTAGTAGGGGGACCCAGTACTTC. The full variable domain, completed using reference TRBV19 and TRBJ2-5, is DGGITQSPKYLFRKEGQNVTLSCEQNLNHDAMYWYRQDPGQGLRLIYYSQIVNDFQKGDIAEGYSVSREKKESFPLTVTSAQKNPTAFYLCASSSGLASRGTQYFGPGTRLLVL.